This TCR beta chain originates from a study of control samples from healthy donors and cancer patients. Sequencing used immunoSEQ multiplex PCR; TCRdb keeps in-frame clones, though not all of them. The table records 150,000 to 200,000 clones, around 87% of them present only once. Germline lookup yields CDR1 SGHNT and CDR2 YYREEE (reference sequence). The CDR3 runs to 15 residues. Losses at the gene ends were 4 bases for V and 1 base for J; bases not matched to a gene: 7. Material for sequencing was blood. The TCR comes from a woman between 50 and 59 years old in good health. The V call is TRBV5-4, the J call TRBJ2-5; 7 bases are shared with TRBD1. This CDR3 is CASSAERDSQETQYF. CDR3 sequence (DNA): TGTGCCAGCAGCGCAGAGAGGGACAGCCAAGAGACCCAGTACTTC.